This T cell receptor (beta chain) comes out of a study of blood T cell repertoires in COVID-19. The table came from immunoSEQ multiplex PCR; TCRdb's copy has only in-frame clones and leaves some out. The top ten hold approximately 12% of the sample, which has around 180,000 clones, less than 85% seen once. For recovered donors of Cohort 3, there were two negative PCRs, clearance, or symptom resolution. CDR3 length equals 16 residues. The J segment lost 3 bases and the V segment lost 6 bases, leaving 5 bases of the junction unmatched. Germline V lookup: CDR1 MNHEY, CDR2 SMNVEV (reference sequence). The sequencing input was PBMCs or T cells enriched from blood (not recorded which). The receptor was derived from a man aged 50-59 years who had recovered from COVID-19. V usage is TRBV27 and J usage is TRBJ2-1; 13 bases line up with TRBD2. The CDR3, as DNA: TGTGCCAGCAGCCTACGGACTAGCGGGGGCTACAATGAGCAGTTCTTC. Translating gives CASSLRTSGGYNEQFF.